This TCR beta chain is drawn from a study of OX40 agonist ivuxolimab in advanced cancers. Study-level points and caveats: Researchers report that CD8+ T cells had, on average, more expanded clones than CD4+. At 0.1 to 3.0 mg/kg and by week 6, CD4+ and CD8+ T cells in the blood had expanded clonally.

The data were produced by immunoSEQ multiplex PCR, yet TCRdb's version contains in-frame clones alone and is incomplete. The table lists approximately 80,000 clones, around 91% of them singletons, with less than 0.35% in the top ten. Regarding this clone: The antigen is unknown.

Sequenced material: CD4+ or CD8+ T cells sorted from blood, taken in a trial of the OX40 agonist ivuxolimab. The sequence was collected from an adult with an advanced solid tumor such as melanoma, head and neck, liver or kidney cancer.

The CDR3 sequence is CASSFSGQGVNEQYF. CDR3 DNA sequence: TGTGCCAGCAGTTTTTCGGGACAGGGGGTGAACGAGCAGTACTTC. The gene calls are TRBV27 and TRBJ2-7; 11 nucleotides match TRBD1. The CDR3 contains 15 residues. Germline lookup yields CDR1 MNHEY and CDR2 SMNVEV (reference sequence). Trimming cost V 3 bases and J 5 bases; bases outside gene matches: 6.